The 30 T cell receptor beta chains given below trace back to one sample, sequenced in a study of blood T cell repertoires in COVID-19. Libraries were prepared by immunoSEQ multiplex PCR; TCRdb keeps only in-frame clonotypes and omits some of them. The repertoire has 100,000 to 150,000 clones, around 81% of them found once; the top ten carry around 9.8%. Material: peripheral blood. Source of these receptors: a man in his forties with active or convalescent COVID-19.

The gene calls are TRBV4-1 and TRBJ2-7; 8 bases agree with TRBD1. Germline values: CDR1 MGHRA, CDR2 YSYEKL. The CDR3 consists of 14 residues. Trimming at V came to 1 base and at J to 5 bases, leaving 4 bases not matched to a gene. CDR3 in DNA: TGCGCCAGCAGCCAAGTGGACAGGGATCACGAGCAGTACTTC. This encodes CASSQVDRDHEQYF.

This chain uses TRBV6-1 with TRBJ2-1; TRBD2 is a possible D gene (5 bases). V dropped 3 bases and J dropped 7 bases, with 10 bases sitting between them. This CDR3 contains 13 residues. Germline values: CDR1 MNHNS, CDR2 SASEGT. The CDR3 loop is CASSDARRNEQFF. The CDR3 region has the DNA TGTGCCAGCAGTGACGCCCGGAGGAATGAGCAGTTCTTC.

CDR3 DNA: TGTGCCAGCAGTTCGACAGGGGGTGAGCAGTTCTTC. Translation gives CASSSTGGEQFF. The J gene is TRBJ2-1, the V gene TRBV6-5; TRBD1 agrees at 9 bases. This CDR3 comprises 12 residues. Trimming took 4 bases from V and 9 from J; bases not matched to a gene: 1. The germline CDR1 and CDR2 sequences are MNHEY and SVGAGI.

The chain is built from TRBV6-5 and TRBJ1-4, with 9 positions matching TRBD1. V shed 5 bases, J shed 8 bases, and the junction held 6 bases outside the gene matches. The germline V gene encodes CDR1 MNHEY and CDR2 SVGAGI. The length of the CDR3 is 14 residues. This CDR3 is CASSNRGRWEKLFF. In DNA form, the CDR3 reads TGTGCCAGCAGTAACAGGGGGCGCTGGGAAAAACTGTTTTTT.

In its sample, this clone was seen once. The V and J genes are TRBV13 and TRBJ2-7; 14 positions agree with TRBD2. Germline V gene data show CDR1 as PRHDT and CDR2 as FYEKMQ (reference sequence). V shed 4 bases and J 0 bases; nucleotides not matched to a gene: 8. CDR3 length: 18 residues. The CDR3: CASSSSRTSGGSSYEQYF. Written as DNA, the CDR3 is TGTGCCAGCAGCTCTAGCCGGACTAGCGGGGGGAGCTCCTACGAGCAGTACTTC.

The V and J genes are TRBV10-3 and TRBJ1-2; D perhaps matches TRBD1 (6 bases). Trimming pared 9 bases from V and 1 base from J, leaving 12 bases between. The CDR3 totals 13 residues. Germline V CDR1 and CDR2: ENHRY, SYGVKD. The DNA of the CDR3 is TGTGCCATGAGACAGGACCTTAACTATGGCTACACCTTC. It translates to CAMRQDLNYGYTF.

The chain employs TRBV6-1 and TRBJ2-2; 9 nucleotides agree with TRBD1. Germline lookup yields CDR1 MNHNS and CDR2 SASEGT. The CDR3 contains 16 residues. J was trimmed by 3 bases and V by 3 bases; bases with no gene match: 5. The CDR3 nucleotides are TGTGCCAGCAGTGATCCGGGACAGGGTCACACCGGGGAGCTGTTTTTT. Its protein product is CASSDPGQGHTGELFF.

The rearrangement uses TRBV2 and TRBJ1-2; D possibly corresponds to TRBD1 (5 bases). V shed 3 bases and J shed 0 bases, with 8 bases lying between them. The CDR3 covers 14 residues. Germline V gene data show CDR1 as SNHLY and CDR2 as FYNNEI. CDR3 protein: CASSDPRANYGYTF. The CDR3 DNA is TGTGCCAGCAGTGACCCCAGGGCTAACTATGGCTACACCTTC.

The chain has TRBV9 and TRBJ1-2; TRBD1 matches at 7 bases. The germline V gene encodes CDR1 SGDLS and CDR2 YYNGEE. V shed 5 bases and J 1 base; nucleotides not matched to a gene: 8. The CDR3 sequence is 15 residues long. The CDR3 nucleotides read TGTGCCAGCAGTTCAGGGGGAGCGATTAACTATGGCTACACCTTC. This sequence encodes CASSSGGAINYGYTF. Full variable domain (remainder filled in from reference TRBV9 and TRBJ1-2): DSGVTQTPKHLITATGQRVTLRCSPRSGDLSVYWYQQSLDQGLQFLIQYYNGEERAKGNILERFSAQQFPDLHSELNLSSLELGDSALYFCASSSGGAINYGYTFGSGTRLTVV.

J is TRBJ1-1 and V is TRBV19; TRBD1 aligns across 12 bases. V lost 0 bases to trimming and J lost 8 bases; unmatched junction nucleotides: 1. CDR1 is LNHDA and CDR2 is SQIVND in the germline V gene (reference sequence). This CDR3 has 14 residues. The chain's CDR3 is CASSIEGTGGEAFF. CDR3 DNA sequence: TGTGCCAGTAGTATAGAGGGGACAGGGGGCGAAGCTTTCTTT.

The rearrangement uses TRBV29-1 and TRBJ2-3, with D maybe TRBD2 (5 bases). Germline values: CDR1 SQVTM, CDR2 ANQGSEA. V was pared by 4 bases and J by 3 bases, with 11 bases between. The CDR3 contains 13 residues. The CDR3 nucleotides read TGCAGCGTTGCGGGGAGAGAGACAGATACGCAGTATTTT. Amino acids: CSVAGRETDTQYF.

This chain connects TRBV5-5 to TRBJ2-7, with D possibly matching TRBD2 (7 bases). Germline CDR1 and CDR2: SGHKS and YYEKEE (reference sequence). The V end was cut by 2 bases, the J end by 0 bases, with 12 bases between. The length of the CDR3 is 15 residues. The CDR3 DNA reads TGTGCCAGCAGCTTAGGGGGGGCCAGCTCCTACGAGCAGTACTTC. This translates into CASSLGGASSYEQYF.

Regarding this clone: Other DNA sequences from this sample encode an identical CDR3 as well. The CDR3 sequence is CAWTGGNTEAFF. CDR3 DNA sequence: TGTGCCTGGACTGGCGGGAACACTGAAGCTTTCTTT. The genes are TRBV30 and TRBJ1-1; unclear D gene. The germline V gene encodes CDR1 GTSNPN and CDR2 SVGIG (reference sequence). V was pared by 4 bases and J by 1 base, with 7 bases between. The CDR3 covers 12 residues.

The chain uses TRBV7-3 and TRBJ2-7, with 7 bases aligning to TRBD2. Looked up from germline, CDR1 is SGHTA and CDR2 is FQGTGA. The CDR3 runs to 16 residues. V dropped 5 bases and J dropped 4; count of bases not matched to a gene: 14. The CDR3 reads CASSPRPGTTAYEQYF. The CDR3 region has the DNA TGTGCCAGCAGCCCTCGCCCCGGGACTACTGCTTACGAGCAGTACTTC.

The CDR3 nucleotides read TGTGCCAGTAGTAATAAAGCGGGGGGGTCCTACAATGAGCAGTTCTTC. Amino acid sequence: CASSNKAGGSYNEQFF. V is TRBV19 and J is TRBJ2-1, with 10 bases identical to TRBD2. J lost 1 base, V lost 4 bases, and 4 bases had no gene match. This CDR3 contains 16 residues. The germline V gene encodes CDR1 LNHDA and CDR2 SQIVND (reference sequence).

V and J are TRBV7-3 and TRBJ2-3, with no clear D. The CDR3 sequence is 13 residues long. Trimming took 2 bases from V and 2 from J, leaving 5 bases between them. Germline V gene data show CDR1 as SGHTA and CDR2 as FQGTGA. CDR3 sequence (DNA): TGTGCCAGCAGCTTAGACTTCACAGATACGCAGTATTTT. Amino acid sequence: CASSLDFTDTQYF.

CDR3 amino acids: CASSYSVTGNTEAFF. The CDR3 DNA reads TGTGCCAGCAGTTACTCGGTGACAGGGAACACTGAAGCTTTCTTT. V usage is TRBV6-5 and J usage is TRBJ1-1, with D possibly matching TRBD1 (6 bases). Between the trimmed V and J ends, which lost 0 bases and 1 base, there was a span of 9 bases. Looked up from germline, CDR1 is MNHEY and CDR2 is SVGAGI. The CDR3 contains 15 residues.

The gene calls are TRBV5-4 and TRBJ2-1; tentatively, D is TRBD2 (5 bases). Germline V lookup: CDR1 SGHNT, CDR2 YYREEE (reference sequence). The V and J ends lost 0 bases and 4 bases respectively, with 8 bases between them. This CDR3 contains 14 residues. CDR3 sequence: CASSLGERYNEQFF. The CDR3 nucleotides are TGTGCCAGCAGCTTGGGGGAGCGATACAATGAGCAGTTCTTC. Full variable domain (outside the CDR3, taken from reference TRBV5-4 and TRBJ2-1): ETGVTQSPTHLIKTRGQQVTLRCSSQSGHNTVSWYQQALGQGPQFIFQYYREEENGRGNFPPRFSGLQFPNYSSELNVNALELDDSALYLCASSLGERYNEQFFGPGTRLTVL.

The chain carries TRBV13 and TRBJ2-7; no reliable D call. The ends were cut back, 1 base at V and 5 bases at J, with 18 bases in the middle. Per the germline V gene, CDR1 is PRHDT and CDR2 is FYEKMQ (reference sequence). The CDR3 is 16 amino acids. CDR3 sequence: CASSLDSLGQKDEQYF. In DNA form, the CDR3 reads TGTGCCAGCAGCTTAGACTCTCTGGGCCAAAAGGACGAGCAGTACTTC.

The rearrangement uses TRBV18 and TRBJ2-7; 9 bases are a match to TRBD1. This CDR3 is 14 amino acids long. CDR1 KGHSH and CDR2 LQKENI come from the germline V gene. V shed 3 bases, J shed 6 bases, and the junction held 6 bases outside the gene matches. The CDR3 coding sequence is TGTGCCAGCTCACCCGACAGGGGGGTTCCCGAGCAGTACTTC. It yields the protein CASSPDRGVPEQYF.

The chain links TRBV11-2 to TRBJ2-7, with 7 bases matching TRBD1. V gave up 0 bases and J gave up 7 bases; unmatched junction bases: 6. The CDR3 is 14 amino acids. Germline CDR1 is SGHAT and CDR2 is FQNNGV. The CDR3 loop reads CASSLEPTGQEQYF. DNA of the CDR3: TGTGCCAGCAGCTTAGAACCGACAGGGCAGGAGCAGTACTTC.

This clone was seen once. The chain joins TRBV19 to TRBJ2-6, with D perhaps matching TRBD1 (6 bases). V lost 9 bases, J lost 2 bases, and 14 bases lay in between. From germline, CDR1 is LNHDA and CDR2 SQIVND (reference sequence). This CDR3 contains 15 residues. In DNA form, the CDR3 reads TGTGCCAGCCTAAAACAGGGAGCTGGGGCCAACGTCCTGACTTTC. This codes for CASLKQGAGANVLTF.

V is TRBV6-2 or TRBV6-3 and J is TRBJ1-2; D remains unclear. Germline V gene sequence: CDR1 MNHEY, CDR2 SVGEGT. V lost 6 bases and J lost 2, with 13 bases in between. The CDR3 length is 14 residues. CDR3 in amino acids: CASSRQVVNYGYTF. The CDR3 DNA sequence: TGTGCCAGCAGCCGACAAGTCGTCAACTATGGCTACACCTTC.

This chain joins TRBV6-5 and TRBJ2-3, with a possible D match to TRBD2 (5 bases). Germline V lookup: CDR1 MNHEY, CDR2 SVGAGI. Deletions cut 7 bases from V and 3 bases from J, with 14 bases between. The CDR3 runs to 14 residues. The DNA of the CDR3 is TGTGCCAGCAAATTAGAGGGCGGTACAGATACGCAGTATTTT. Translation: CASKLEGGTDTQYF.

Written as DNA, the CDR3 is TGTGCCAGCAGCCAAGATAAAGGGGCAGGGTGGCAGGGCGAGCAGTACTTC. Its protein is CASSQDKGAGWQGEQYF. The chain is built from TRBV3-1 (or the pseudogene TRBV3-2) and TRBJ2-7, with D possibly matching TRBD1 (5 bases). From germline, CDR1 is LGHDT and CDR2 YNNKEL (reference sequence). V lost 0 bases, J lost 6 bases, and 21 bases lay in between. The CDR3 is 17 residues long.

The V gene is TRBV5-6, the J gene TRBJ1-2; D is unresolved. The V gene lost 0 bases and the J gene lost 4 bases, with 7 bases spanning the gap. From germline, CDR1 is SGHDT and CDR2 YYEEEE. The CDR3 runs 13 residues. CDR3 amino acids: CASSLGEGYGYTF. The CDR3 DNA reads TGTGCCAGCAGCTTGGGGGAGGGCTATGGCTACACCTTC. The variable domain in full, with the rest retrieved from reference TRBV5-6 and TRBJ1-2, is DAGVTQSPTHLIKTRGQQVTLRCSPKSGHDTVSWYQQALGQGPQFIFQYYEEEERQRGNFPDRFSGHQFPNYSSELNVNALLLGDSALYLCASSLGEGYGYTFGSGTRLTVV.

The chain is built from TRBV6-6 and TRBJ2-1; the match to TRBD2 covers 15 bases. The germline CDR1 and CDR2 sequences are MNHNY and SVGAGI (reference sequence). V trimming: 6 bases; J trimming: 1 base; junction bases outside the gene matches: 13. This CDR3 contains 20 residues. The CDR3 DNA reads TGTGCCAGCAGCCCCGGGACTAGCGGGGGGACTTCTAAATCCTACAATGAGCAGTTCTTC. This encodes CASSPGTSGGTSKSYNEQFF.

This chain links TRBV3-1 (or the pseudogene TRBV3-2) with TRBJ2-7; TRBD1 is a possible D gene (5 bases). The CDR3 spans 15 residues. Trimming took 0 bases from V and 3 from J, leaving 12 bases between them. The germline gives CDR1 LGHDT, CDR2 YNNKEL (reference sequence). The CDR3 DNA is TGTGCCAGCAGCCAAGAGCTGCAGGGAAACTACGAGCAGTACTTC. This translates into CASSQELQGNYEQYF.

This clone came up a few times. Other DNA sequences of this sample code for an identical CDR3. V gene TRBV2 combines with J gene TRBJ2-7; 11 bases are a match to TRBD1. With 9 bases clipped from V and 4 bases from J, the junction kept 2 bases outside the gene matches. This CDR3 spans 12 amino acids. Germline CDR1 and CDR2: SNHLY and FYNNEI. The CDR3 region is CASGTGGYEQYF. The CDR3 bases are TGTGCCAGTGGGACAGGGGGATACGAGCAGTACTTC.

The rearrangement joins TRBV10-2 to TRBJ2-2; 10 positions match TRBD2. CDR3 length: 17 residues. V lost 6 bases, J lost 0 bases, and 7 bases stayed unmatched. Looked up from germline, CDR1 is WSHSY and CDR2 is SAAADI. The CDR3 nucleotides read TGCGCCAGCAGCCGGGCTAGCGGGGGAGCGAACACCGGGGAGCTGTTTTTT. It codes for CASSRASGGANTGELFF.